The present T cell receptor beta chain was sequenced within a study of metastatic and nonmetastatic thyroid tumors. Study in general: Malignant and benign thyroid patients had repertoires compared in peripheral blood and tumor or nodule tissue.

This clone was recorded many times. Its antigen remains unknown. In the authors' workflow: Between-group CDR3 differences, defined by clinicopathological status, yielded a distant-metastasis classifier for papillary thyroid cancer. Using MiXCR, TCRdb re-called clones from the PCR reads. TCRdb, not the original authors, processed these V and J calls. The sample yields about 69,000 clones, approximately 15% seen once. Patients underwent thyroid surgery, and none had received any treatment before it. The CDR3 covers 16 residues. Trimming removed 7 bases from V and 1 base from J, with 16 bases in between. Germline loops: CDR1 LNHDA, CDR2 SQIVND (reference sequence). Study observations and caveats: Benign nodules reportedly had significantly lower TCR beta diversity than malignant thyroid tumors in blood and tumor.

This chain joins TRBV19 and TRBJ2-2; TRBD1 might be the D (6 bases). Material for sequencing was blood. The receptor's source is a male donor with papillary thyroid cancer or a benign thyroid nodule (not recorded which). Some clones in this sample may be carry-over from other donors' samples. The CDR3 nucleotides read TGTGCCAGTACCCCGGGACACTCGATGAACACCGGGGAGCTGTTTTTT. Translating gives CASTPGHSMNTGELFF.